This T cell receptor (beta chain) emerged from a study of blood T cells in healthy people across ages. General study findings and limits: Long-lived donors exceeded aged donors in naive CD4+ cells and diversity.

Remarks on this clonotype: Its antigen remains unidentified.

The second PCR ran about 6 to 12 cycles with a sample-barcoded 5' primer and J-beta primers. CDR3-containing paired-end reads numbering at least 2.5 million came from each sample. MiXCR, applied by TCRdb to the 5' RACE reads, yields one record per CDR3 protein. The sample yields some 1.5 million distinct CDR3 sequences, 28% seen once. The CDR3 covers 13 residues. CDR1 is SQVTM, CDR2 ANQGSEA, per germline. For every donor, a draw yielded roughly 9.3 milliliters of peripheral blood. V is TRBV29-1 and J is TRBJ2-4, with 10 bases identical to TRBD1. The better agreement between TRBJ2-5 and the DNA end casts doubt on the J call. The source is a woman younger than 45 in good health. Material for sequencing was blood. The chain's CDR3 is CSATTGGGETQYF. For the CDR3, the DNA is TGCAGCGCAACGACAGGGGGCGGAGAGACCCAGTACTTC.